This T cell receptor (beta chain) was documented in a study of cytomegalovirus exposure and HLA in healthy donors. Broader study findings: The study flagged fewer than 200 TCR beta chains as cytomegalovirus-associated.

Germline lookup yields CDR1 MDHEN and CDR2 SYDVKM. The CDR3 is 16 amino acids. PCR employed 60 Vbeta and 13 Jbeta primers. The method was immunoSEQ multiplex PCR; TCRdb's version includes in-frame clones alone and lacks a portion of them. Of about 110,000 clones listed, about 80% are singletons. As to this clone: Its specificity is unknown. Mismatch with germline at one junction end may stem from a read error. Other DNA sequences of this sample code for an identical CDR3.

This receptor was obtained from a man aged 25 to 40 in good health and CMV-seronegative. The chain joins TRBV28 to TRBJ2-7, with TRBD1 matching 7 bases. The sequencing sample was made of PBMCs. The CDR3 nucleotides are TGCGCCAGCAGTTTATGGGGACAGCTATCCTTCTACGAGCAGTACTTC. Amino acid sequence: CASSLWGQLSFYEQYF.